This is a list of T cell receptor beta chains from one sample in a study of early T cells in non-severe SARS-CoV-2 infection. Using its own MiXCR run on the 5' RACE reads, TCRdb lists one record per CDR3 protein. This table holds tens of thousands of distinct CDR3 sequences, about 15% found once. Sample: whole blood. The origin of the receptors is an adult who was a healthcare worker with PCR-confirmed SARS-CoV-2 infection or an uninfected control (not recorded which). The CDR3 runs from the conserved cysteine through the conserved F or W. A D gene is named only where the DNA matches it firmly. Expanded clones are given a class, and other clones once, few, many or no size at all.

D gene: -
V gene: TRBV28
J gene: TRBJ1-2
clone size: few
CDR3 protein: CASRIDRNYGYTF
CDR3 DNA: TGTGCCAGCAGAATCGACAGGAACTATGGCTACACCTTC

D gene: -
V gene: TRBV12-3/TRBV12-4
J gene: TRBJ2-3
clone size: many
CDR3 protein: CASSFSRADTQYF
CDR3 DNA: TGTGCCAGCAGTTTTAGCAGGGCAGATACGCAGTATTTT

D gene: -
V gene: TRBV28
J gene: TRBJ1-1
clone size: few
CDR3 protein: CASSLGGEVNTEAFF
CDR3 DNA: TGTGCCAGCAGTTTAGGGGGCGAGGTGAACACTGAAGCTTTCTTT

D gene: TRBD1
V gene: TRBV10-3
J gene: TRBJ2-1
clone size: -
CDR3 protein: CAISGQGSEQFF
CDR3 DNA: TGTGCCATCAGCGGACAGGGGAGTGAGCAGTTCTTC

D gene: -
V gene: TRBV30
J gene: TRBJ2-7
clone size: -
CDR3 protein: CAWSPGPYEQYF
CDR3 DNA: TGTGCCTGGAGTCCGGGTCCCTACGAGCAGTACTTC

D gene: -
V gene: TRBV11-2
J gene: TRBJ2-7
clone size: few
CDR3 protein: CASSFYGRASGYEQYF
CDR3 DNA: TGTGCCAGCAGCTTCTATGGGCGGGCCTCAGGTTACGAGCAGTACTTC

D gene: -
V gene: TRBV5-1
J gene: TRBJ1-2
clone size: few
CDR3 protein: CASSGTYGYTF
CDR3 DNA: TGCGCCAGCAGCGGAACTTATGGCTACACCTTC

D gene: TRBD1
V gene: TRBV20-1
J gene: TRBJ2-7
clone size: -
CDR3 protein: CSANLDRDYEQYF
CDR3 DNA: TGCAGTGCGAACTTAGACAGGGACTACGAGCAGTACTTC

D gene: TRBD2
V gene: TRBV9
J gene: TRBJ2-1
clone size: few
CDR3 protein: CASSAAGGPGNEQFF
CDR3 DNA: TGTGCCAGCAGCGCAGCGGGAGGGCCGGGGAATGAGCAGTTCTTC

D gene: TRBD1
V gene: TRBV28
J gene: TRBJ2-5
clone size: -
CDR3 protein: CASRSGTGGVHQETQYF
CDR3 DNA: TGTGCCAGCAGATCCGGGACAGGGGGGGTTCACCAAGAGACCCAGTACTTC

D gene: -
V gene: TRBV11-2
J gene: TRBJ2-4
clone size: few
CDR3 protein: CASSREGLADIQYF
CDR3 DNA: TGTGCCAGCAGCCGAGAGGGTCTGGCGGACATTCAGTACTTC

D gene: -
V gene: TRBV25-1
J gene: TRBJ2-2
clone size: many
CDR3 protein: CASSNTGELFF
CDR3 DNA: TGTGCCAGCTCGAACACCGGGGAGCTGTTTTTT

D gene: -
V gene: TRBV6-5
J gene: TRBJ1-3
clone size: -
CDR3 protein: CASSYSGKSGNTIYF
CDR3 DNA: TGTGCCAGCAGTTACTCAGGGAAGAGTGGAAACACCATATATTTT

D gene: TRBD1
V gene: TRBV20-1
J gene: TRBJ1-4
clone size: few
CDR3 protein: CSAFDRVVEKLFF
CDR3 DNA: TGCAGTGCTTTCGACAGGGTAGTGGAAAAACTGTTTTTT

D gene: -
V gene: TRBV27
J gene: TRBJ2-1
clone size: -
CDR3 protein: CASSLGWAGEQFF
CDR3 DNA: TGTGCCAGCAGTTTAGGCTGGGCCGGTGAGCAGTTCTTC

D gene: TRBD2
V gene: TRBV5-4
J gene: TRBJ2-1
clone size: -
CDR3 protein: CASTDGSGRWNEQFF
CDR3 DNA: TGTGCCAGCACCGATGGGAGCGGGAGGTGGAATGAGCAGTTCTTC

D gene: -
V gene: TRBV7-3
J gene: TRBJ2-2
clone size: few
CDR3 protein: CASSLWGNTGELFF
CDR3 DNA: TGTGCCAGCAGCTTGTGGGGGAACACCGGGGAGCTGTTTTTT

D gene: TRBD2
V gene: TRBV28
J gene: TRBJ2-1
clone size: -
CDR3 protein: CASSRALAGGFTYEQFF
CDR3 DNA: TGTGCCAGCAGTCGGGCTCTAGCGGGAGGTTTTACGTATGAGCAGTTCTTC

D gene: -
V gene: TRBV28
J gene: TRBJ2-7
clone size: -
CDR3 protein: CASSLRLGDASYEQYF
CDR3 DNA: TGTGCCAGCAGTCTCCGGCTGGGCGACGCCTCCTACGAGCAGTACTTC

D gene: TRBD2
V gene: TRBV4-3
J gene: TRBJ2-7
clone size: many
CDR3 protein: CASSQGLALTYEQYF
CDR3 DNA: TGCGCCAGCAGCCAAGGACTAGCGTTAACCTACGAGCAGTACTTC

D gene: -
V gene: TRBV13
J gene: TRBJ2-1
clone size: -
CDR3 protein: CASSHVQGVNEQFF
CDR3 DNA: TGTGCCAGCAGCCACGTTCAGGGAGTCAATGAGCAGTTCTTC

D gene: -
V gene: TRBV5-1
J gene: TRBJ1-2
clone size: once
CDR3 protein: CASSPQSGYGYTF
CDR3 DNA: TGCGCCAGCAGCCCACAGTCCGGCTATGGCTACACCTTC

D gene: -
V gene: TRBV6-4
J gene: TRBJ2-1
clone size: many
CDR3 protein: CASSVGSSNEQFF
CDR3 DNA: TGTGCCAGCAGTGTAGGGAGCTCTAATGAGCAGTTCTTC

D gene: TRBD1
V gene: TRBV6-5
J gene: TRBJ1-1
clone size: few
CDR3 protein: CASSLTGVEAFF
CDR3 DNA: TGTGCCAGCAGTCTGACAGGGGTTGAGGCTTTCTTT

D gene: -
V gene: TRBV9
J gene: TRBJ2-1
clone size: -
CDR3 protein: CASSEGLALSYNEQFF
CDR3 DNA: TGTGCCAGCAGCGAGGGGCTAGCTCTCTCCTACAATGAGCAGTTCTTC

D gene: TRBD2
V gene: TRBV6-6
J gene: TRBJ2-1
clone size: -
CDR3 protein: CASSHFRPGTSSDEQFF
CDR3 DNA: TGTGCCAGCAGCCACTTTCGCCCCGGGACTAGCAGCGATGAGCAGTTCTTC

D gene: -
V gene: TRBV28
J gene: TRBJ1-1
clone size: -
CDR3 protein: CANSRGYGEAFF
CDR3 DNA: TGTGCCAACAGCCGGGGTTATGGTGAAGCTTTCTTT

D gene: TRBD1
V gene: TRBV12-3/TRBV12-4
J gene: TRBJ2-3
clone size: -
CDR3 protein: CASRSPGGVRERGTDTQYF
CDR3 DNA: TGTGCCAGCAGGAGCCCAGGGGGCGTTCGGGAAAGGGGCACAGATACGCAGTATTTT

D gene: TRBD2
V gene: TRBV5-6
J gene: TRBJ2-7
clone size: -
CDR3 protein: CASSLGTSGRSHYEQYF
CDR3 DNA: TGTGCCAGCAGCTTGGGGACTAGCGGGAGGTCCCACTACGAGCAGTACTTC

D gene: -
V gene: TRBV14
J gene: TRBJ2-5
clone size: -
CDR3 protein: CASSQGFRAETQYF
CDR3 DNA: TGTGCCAGCAGCCAAGGGTTTCGGGCAGAGACCCAGTACTTC

D gene: -
V gene: TRBV28
J gene: TRBJ1-2
clone size: few
CDR3 protein: CASKGPDYGYTF
CDR3 DNA: TGTGCCAGCAAGGGGCCAGACTATGGCTACACCTTC

D gene: -
V gene: TRBV6-5
J gene: TRBJ2-1
clone size: many
CDR3 protein: CASGLSHRLYNEQFF
CDR3 DNA: TGTGCCAGCGGCCTCTCCCACAGACTGTACAATGAGCAGTTCTTC

D gene: -
V gene: TRBV29-1
J gene: TRBJ1-5
clone size: many
CDR3 protein: CSVVESPNQPQHF
CDR3 DNA: TGCAGCGTTGTTGAGAGCCCCAATCAGCCCCAGCATTTT

D gene: TRBD2
V gene: TRBV5-5
J gene: TRBJ2-2
clone size: -
CDR3 protein: CASSLLAGEEGELFF
CDR3 DNA: TGTGCCAGCAGCTTGCTAGCGGGAGAGGAGGGGGAGCTGTTTTTT

D gene: -
V gene: TRBV11-2
J gene: TRBJ2-5
clone size: few
CDR3 protein: CASSFRGQIQETQYF
CDR3 DNA: TGTGCCAGCAGCTTTAGAGGACAGATTCAAGAGACCCAGTACTTC

D gene: -
V gene: TRBV20-1
J gene: TRBJ2-7
clone size: -
CDR3 protein: CSARGPVPLSSYEQYF
CDR3 DNA: TGCAGTGCTAGGGGTCCGGTCCCTCTGAGCTCCTACGAGCAGTACTTC

D gene: -
V gene: TRBV11-1
J gene: TRBJ1-1
clone size: few
CDR3 protein: CASSYSGLEAFF
CDR3 DNA: TGTGCCAGCAGCTACTCCGGACTCGAAGCTTTCTTT

D gene: TRBD1
V gene: TRBV27
J gene: TRBJ2-7
clone size: many
CDR3 protein: CASSLGQGLYEQYF
CDR3 DNA: TGTGCCAGCAGTTTGGGACAGGGGTTGTACGAGCAGTACTTC

D gene: -
V gene: TRBV30
J gene: TRBJ2-2
clone size: -
CDR3 protein: CAWRELGTGELFF
CDR3 DNA: TGTGCCTGGAGAGAGCTCGGCACCGGGGAGCTGTTTTTT

D gene: -
V gene: TRBV12-3/TRBV12-4
J gene: TRBJ2-7
clone size: -
CDR3 protein: CASSLLASPTSEQYF
CDR3 DNA: TGTGCCAGCAGTTTATTAGCCTCCCCCACTAGCGAGCAGTACTTC

D gene: -
V gene: TRBV29-1
J gene: TRBJ2-1
clone size: many
CDR3 protein: CSVVYLARNEQFF
CDR3 DNA: TGCAGCGTTGTATACCTTGCTCGAAATGAGCAGTTCTTC

D gene: -
V gene: TRBV20-1
J gene: TRBJ2-1
clone size: many
CDR3 protein: CSARGSAEQFF
CDR3 DNA: TGCAGTGCTAGAGGCAGCGCTGAGCAGTTCTTC

D gene: TRBD1
V gene: TRBV7-3
J gene: TRBJ1-1
clone size: many
CDR3 protein: CASSLDREDTEAFF
CDR3 DNA: TGTGCCAGCAGCTTGGACAGGGAGGACACTGAAGCTTTCTTT

D gene: -
V gene: TRBV7-6
J gene: TRBJ2-1
clone size: many
CDR3 protein: CASNSGRQQFF
CDR3 DNA: TGTGCCAGCAACAGCGGAAGACAGCAGTTCTTC

D gene: TRBD2
V gene: TRBV4-2
J gene: TRBJ2-7
clone size: many
CDR3 protein: CASSQDTSGSYEQYF
CDR3 DNA: TGTGCCAGCAGCCAAGATACTAGCGGGAGCTACGAGCAGTACTTC

D gene: -
V gene: TRBV27
J gene: TRBJ1-6
clone size: -
CDR3 protein: CASSLEGGSPLHF
CDR3 DNA: TGTGCCAGCAGTTTGGAGGGCGGTTCACCCCTCCACTTT

D gene: TRBD2
V gene: TRBV9
J gene: TRBJ2-7
clone size: -
CDR3 protein: CASSPRGSGRISDEQYF
CDR3 DNA: TGTGCCAGCAGCCCCCGTGGTAGCGGGAGAATTAGCGACGAGCAGTACTTC

D gene: -
V gene: TRBV19
J gene: TRBJ1-5
clone size: -
CDR3 protein: CASSAGGYNQPQHF
CDR3 DNA: TGTGCCAGTAGTGCCGGGGGCTATAATCAGCCCCAGCATTTT

D gene: TRBD1
V gene: TRBV7-2
J gene: TRBJ1-6
clone size: few
CDR3 protein: CASSLYQGVNSPLHF
CDR3 DNA: TGTGCCAGCAGCTTATATCAGGGGGTTAATTCACCCCTCCACTTT

D gene: -
V gene: TRBV6-1
J gene: TRBJ1-5
clone size: -
CDR3 protein: CARYPTGYHWEPQHF
CDR3 DNA: TGTGCCAGATATCCGACAGGTTACCATTGGGAGCCCCAGCATTTT

D gene: TRBD2
V gene: TRBV28
J gene: TRBJ2-7
clone size: few
CDR3 protein: CASSLDYGGTYEQYF
CDR3 DNA: TGTGCCAGCAGTTTAGACTACGGGGGGACCTACGAGCAGTACTTC

D gene: -
V gene: TRBV7-8
J gene: TRBJ1-3
clone size: -
CDR3 protein: CASSSGPGPGNTICF
CDR3 DNA: TGTGCCAGCAGCTCCGGCCCAGGACCTGGAAACACCATATGTTTT

D gene: -
V gene: TRBV12-3/TRBV12-4
J gene: TRBJ1-1
clone size: few
CDR3 protein: CASSLRDGAFF
CDR3 DNA: TGTGCCAGCAGTCTCAGGGACGGGGCTTTCTTT